This T cell receptor beta chain was found in a study of blood T cell repertoires in COVID-19. In the study's own analysis: It was from reference gene primer amplification that nucleated cell counts were estimated. Assay used: immunoSEQ multiplex PCR; TCRdb lists only in-frame clones, some missing. That table gives V, J and clone size, and the DNA gave D and trimming. The table includes some 240,000 clones, about nine tenths detected once. V lost 6 bases to trimming and J lost 6 bases; unmatched junction nucleotides: 9. The germline gives CDR1 SSHAT, CDR2 FNYEAQ (reference sequence). The CDR3 sequence is 15 residues long.

The V gene is TRBV7-7, the J gene TRBJ1-5; TRBD1 matches 9 bases. The specimen was peripheral blood. The clonotype originates from a man aged 60 to 75 who had recovered from COVID-19. CDR3 loop: CASRGTGRVGQPQHF. Written as DNA, the CDR3 is TGTGCCAGCAGGGGGACAGGGAGGGTAGGTCAGCCCCAGCATTTT.